This T cell receptor (beta chain) emerged from a study of PD-L1 blockade in urothelial cancer. Clones were sequenced by immunoSEQ multiplex PCR, and TCRdb holds only the in-frame ones, with some missing. The data show under 40,000 clones, 85% to 90% seen once. Samples were collected from each patient before treatment and during treatment. Each patient gave between 1 and 8 of them in total. The source material was PBMCs, sampled around atezolizumab (anti-PD-L1) treatment. The sequence derives from a man in his sixties with urothelial cancer.

Here the CDR3 DNA reads TGTGCCAGCAGCCCTCCGGGGGTACGGGCAGATACGCAGTATTTT. The encoded protein is CASSPPGVRADTQYF. V and J are TRBV7-9 and TRBJ2-3, with D possibly being TRBD2 (6 bases). The CDR3 sequence is 15 residues long. V shed 5 bases and J shed 4 bases, with 16 bases lying between them. CDR1 is SEHNR and CDR2 is FQNEAQ in the germline V gene (reference sequence).